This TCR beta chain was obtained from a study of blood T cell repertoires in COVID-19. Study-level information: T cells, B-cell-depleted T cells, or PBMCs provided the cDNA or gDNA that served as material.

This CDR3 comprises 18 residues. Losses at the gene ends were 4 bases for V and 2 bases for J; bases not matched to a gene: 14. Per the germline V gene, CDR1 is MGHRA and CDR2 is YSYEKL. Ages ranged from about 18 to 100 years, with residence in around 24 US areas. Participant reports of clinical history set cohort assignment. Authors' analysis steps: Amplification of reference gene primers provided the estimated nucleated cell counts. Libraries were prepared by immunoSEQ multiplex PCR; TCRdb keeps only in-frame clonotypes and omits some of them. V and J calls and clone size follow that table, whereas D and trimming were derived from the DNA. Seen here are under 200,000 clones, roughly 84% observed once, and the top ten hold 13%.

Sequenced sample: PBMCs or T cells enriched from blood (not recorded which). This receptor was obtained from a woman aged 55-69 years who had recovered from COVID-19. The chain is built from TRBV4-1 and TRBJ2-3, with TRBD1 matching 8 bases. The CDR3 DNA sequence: TGCGCCAGCAGCCTCGGAAACAGGGGGACCGGATTCACAGATACGCAGTATTTT. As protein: CASSLGNRGTGFTDTQYF.